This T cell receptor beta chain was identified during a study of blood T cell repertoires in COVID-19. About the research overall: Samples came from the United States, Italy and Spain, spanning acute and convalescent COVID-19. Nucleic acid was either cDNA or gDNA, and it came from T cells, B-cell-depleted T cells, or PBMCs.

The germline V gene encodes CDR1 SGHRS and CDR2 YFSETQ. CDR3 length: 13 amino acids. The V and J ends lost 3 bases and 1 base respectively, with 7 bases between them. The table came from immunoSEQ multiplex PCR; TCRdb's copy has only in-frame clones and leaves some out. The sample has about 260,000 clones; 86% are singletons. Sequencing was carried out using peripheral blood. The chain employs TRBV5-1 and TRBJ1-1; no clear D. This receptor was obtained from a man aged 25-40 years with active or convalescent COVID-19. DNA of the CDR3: TGCGCCAGCAGCTACCGACAGAACACTGAAGCTTTCTTT. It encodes CASSYRQNTEAFF.